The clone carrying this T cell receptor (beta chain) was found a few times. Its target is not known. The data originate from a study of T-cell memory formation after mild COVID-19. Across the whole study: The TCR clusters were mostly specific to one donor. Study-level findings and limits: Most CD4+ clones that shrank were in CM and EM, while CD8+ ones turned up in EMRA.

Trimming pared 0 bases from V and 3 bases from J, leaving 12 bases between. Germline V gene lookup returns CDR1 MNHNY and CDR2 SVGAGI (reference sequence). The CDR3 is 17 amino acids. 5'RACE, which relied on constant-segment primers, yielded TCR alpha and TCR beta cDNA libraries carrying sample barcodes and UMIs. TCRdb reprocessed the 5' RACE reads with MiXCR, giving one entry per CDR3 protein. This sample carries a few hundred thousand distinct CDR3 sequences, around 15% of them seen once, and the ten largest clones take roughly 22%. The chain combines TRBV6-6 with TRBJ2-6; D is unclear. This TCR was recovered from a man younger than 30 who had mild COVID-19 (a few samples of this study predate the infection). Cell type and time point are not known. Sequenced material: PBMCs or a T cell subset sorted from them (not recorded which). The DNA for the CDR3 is TGTGCCAGCAGTTACTCGTTTGGTTTTTTTGGGGCCAACGTCCTGACTTTC. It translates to CASSYSFGFFGANVLTF.